This passage covers 10 T cell receptor beta chains from one sample sequenced in a study of control samples from healthy donors and cancer patients. TCRdb keeps only in-frame clones here, not all; method: immunoSEQ multiplex PCR. The data hold over 75,000 clones, with 82% observed a single time. The sample consisted of blood. The receptors originated from a man aged 55 to 69 in good health.

The V call is TRBV4-1, the J call TRBJ2-7; D not certain. Trimming took off 2 bases at V and 7 bases at J, with 12 bases between the two ends. This CDR3 comprises 13 residues. Germline V gene data show CDR1 as MGHRA and CDR2 as YSYEKL. This CDR3 reads CASSQLVLEEQYF. The CDR3 DNA follows: TGCGCCAGCAGCCAATTAGTCCTTGAGGAGCAGTACTTC.

The chain joins TRBV5-4 to TRBJ2-1, with 7 bases aligning to TRBD2. The CDR3 spans 13 residues. Germline CDR1 and CDR2: SGHNT and YYREEE (reference sequence). J gave up 7 bases and V 3 bases, and 4 bases lay outside the gene matches. The CDR3 sequence: CASSWGTTNEQFF. CDR3 nucleotides: TGTGCCAGCAGCTGGGGGACTACTAATGAGCAGTTCTTC.

V usage is TRBV4-1 and J usage is TRBJ2-1; 8 bases fit TRBD1. The CDR3 covers 15 residues. V lost 5 bases and J lost 1; bases outside the gene matches: 4. CDR1 MGHRA and CDR2 YSYEKL come from the germline V gene. This chain's CDR3 is CASSSGQVSYNEQFF. CDR3 in DNA: TGCGCCAGCAGCTCGGGACAGGTATCCTACAATGAGCAGTTCTTC.

Concerning this clone itself: Other DNA sequences in the same sample also yield this CDR3. This chain links TRBV11-2 with TRBJ1-5; D may be TRBD1 (6 bases). Trimming took off 1 base at V and 0 bases at J, with 10 bases between the two ends. The CDR3 consists of 16 residues. Germline values: CDR1 SGHAT, CDR2 FQNNGV. The CDR3 sequence is CASSLVGGSSNQPQHF. The CDR3 DNA sequence: TGTGCCAGCAGCTTAGTGGGGGGCTCTAGCAATCAGCCCCAGCATTTT. Looking up the rest from reference TRBV11-2 and TRBJ1-5 gives the full variable domain: EAGVAQSPRYKIIEKRQSVAFWCNPISGHATLYWYQQILGQGPKLLIQFQNNGVVDDSQLPKDRFSAERLKGVDSTLKIQPAKLEDSAVYLCASSLVGGSSNQPQHFGDGTRLSIL.

V and J are TRBV9 and TRBJ2-7; TRBD2 matches at 8 bases. Germline V CDR1 and CDR2: SGDLS, YYNGEE. The CDR3 is 15 residues long. Trimming cost V 0 bases and J 5 bases; bases outside gene matches: 7. CDR3 bases: TGTGCCAGCAGCGTAGATGGACTAGCCCTTCACGAGCAGTACTTC. As protein: CASSVDGLALHEQYF.

The chain is built from TRBV19 and TRBJ2-1; 8 bases are shared with TRBD2. The CDR3 is 14 amino acids. Germline loops: CDR1 LNHDA, CDR2 SQIVND (reference sequence). V lost 6 bases and J lost 4; bases outside the gene matches: 5. This CDR3 is CASRRTSGYNEQFF. The DNA of the CDR3 is TGTGCCAGTAGACGAACTAGCGGATACAATGAGCAGTTCTTC.

This sequence joins TRBV9 and TRBJ1-1, with TRBD1 matching 7 bases. J gave up 4 bases and V 0 bases, and 3 bases lay outside the gene matches. The germline V gene encodes CDR1 SGDLS and CDR2 YYNGEE. This CDR3 is 14 amino acids long. This chain's CDR3 is CASSVAAGGTEAFF. The CDR3 DNA reads TGTGCCAGCAGCGTAGCGGCAGGGGGCACTGAAGCTTTCTTT.

This sequence joins TRBV6-5 and TRBJ1-1; 7 bases fit TRBD1. V shed 11 bases and J 2 bases; nucleotides not matched to a gene: 8. This CDR3 is built from 13 residues. Per the germline V gene, CDR1 is MNHEY and CDR2 is SVGAGI. The CDR3 DNA reads as TGTGCCGCCATCCCAGGGGGTAACACTGAAGCTTTCTTT. It specifies CAAIPGGNTEAFF.

The gene calls are TRBV2 and TRBJ1-4, with a weak D call TRBD1 (5 bases). The germline V gene has CDR1 SNHLY and CDR2 FYNNEI. The V end lost 10 bases, the J end lost 5 bases, and 14 bases lay between the germline ends. The CDR3 is made up of 13 amino acids. CDR3 loop: CATTGLENEKLFF. CDR3 coding DNA: TGTGCCACCACAGGACTCGAGAATGAAAAACTGTTTTTT.

This clone was counted between two and nine times. The chain uses TRBV6-5 and TRBJ1-5; D is undetermined. The CDR3 is made up of 12 amino acids. Trimming left V 8 bases short and J 2 bases short, with 7 bases between. Germline values: CDR1 MNHEY, CDR2 SVGAGI. The chain's CDR3 is CASGRGNQPQHF. The CDR3 region has the DNA TGTGCCAGCGGGCGTGGCAATCAGCCCCAGCATTTT.